What follows are 26 T cell receptor beta chains derived from one specimen sequenced in a study of T cells in Graves' hyperthyroidism and ophthalmopathy. Researchers amplified the TCR beta CDR3 regions from RNA transcripts. The HTBI primer set served for first-round RT-PCR of the TCR CDR3. In TCRdb, the multiplex PCR reads were re-called with MiXCR into one record per CDR3 protein. The table shows about 640,000 distinct CDR3 sequences, with roughly 15% occurring only once. Sequenced: blood. These receptors came from a woman between 50 and 59 years old with Graves' ophthalmopathy.

The chain uses TRBV5-5 and TRBJ2-5; D might be TRBD1 (6 bases). Germline assignment: CDR1 SGHKS and CDR2 YYEKEE (reference sequence). Trimming shortened V by 0 bases and J by 5 bases, and 14 bases separated the two germline ends. The CDR3 spans 15 residues. CDR3 bases: TGTGCCAGCAGCTTGGGACAGGTCATGATGGAGACCCAGTACTTC. Protein: CASSLGQVMMETQYF.

This chain joins TRBV6-1 and TRBJ1-1; the D gene is possibly TRBD1 (5 bases). V lost 7 bases and J lost 4, with 13 bases in between. This CDR3 has 13 residues. The V gene's germline CDR1 is MNHNS and CDR2 SASEGT. As DNA, the CDR3 is TGTGCCAGCACCGGGGGGGGTTTCACTGAAGCTTTCTTT. It encodes CASTGGGFTEAFF.

The chain couples TRBV29-1 to TRBJ1-2, with a weak D call TRBD1 (6 bases). This CDR3 has 13 residues. Germline V gives CDR1 SQVTM, CDR2 ANQGSEA. V was pared by 7 bases and J by 6 bases, with 18 bases between. The CDR3 DNA reads as TGCAGCGGGATGGGTGGGGGCCCACATGGCTACACCTTC. Its protein product is CSGMGGGPHGYTF.

This clonotype was counted ten times or more. The chain combines TRBV30 with TRBJ2-7; the match to TRBD1 covers 7 bases. The CDR3 has 13 residues. Losses at the gene ends were 4 bases for V and 2 bases for J; bases not matched to a gene: 5. Germline V gene sequence: CDR1 GTSNPN, CDR2 SVGIG (reference sequence). The DNA for the CDR3 is TGTGCCTGGATCAGACAGGGAACCTACGAGCAGTACTTC. As protein: CAWIRQGTYEQYF.

This clonotype has more than one count but fewer than ten. This chain links TRBV19 with TRBJ2-7; D is perhaps TRBD1 (6 bases). Germline loops: CDR1 LNHDA, CDR2 SQIVND (reference sequence). This CDR3 contains 14 residues. With 6 bases removed from V and 3 bases from J, the gap between germline ends came to 15 bases. CDR3: CASRKTGTSYEQYF. CDR3 DNA: TGTGCCAGTAGGAAAACAGGGACCAGCTACGAGCAGTACTTC.

The chain has TRBV19 and TRBJ2-3, with 7 bases lining up with TRBD2. The CDR3 is 15 residues long. Per the germline V gene, CDR1 is LNHDA and CDR2 is SQIVND (reference sequence). The J segment lost 4 bases and the V segment lost 3 bases, leaving 7 bases of the junction unmatched. The CDR3 spells CASSIGLGRADTQYF. Written as DNA, the CDR3 is TGTGCCAGTAGTATCGGCCTTGGGAGGGCAGATACGCAGTATTTT.

This rearrangement joins TRBV4-1 to TRBJ1-4; 8 bases map to TRBD1. Germline V gene sequence: CDR1 MGHRA, CDR2 YSYEKL. CDR3 length: 15 residues. V was pared by 0 bases and J by 5 bases, with 2 bases of the junction left unmatched. CDR3 residues: CASSQDQGANEKLFF. CDR3 sequence (DNA): TGCGCCAGCAGCCAAGATCAGGGGGCAAATGAAAAACTGTTTTTT.

This chain joins TRBV19 and TRBJ2-3; TRBD2 matches at 7 bases. Germline-derived CDR1 and CDR2 are LNHDA and SQIVND (reference sequence). After removal of 3 bases from V and 2 bases from J, the junction contained 8 bases not matched to a gene. The CDR3 length is 16 residues. The DNA for the CDR3 is TGTGCCAGTAGTATCCGTGGGCGGGAGTACACAGATACGCAGTATTTT. Amino acids: CASSIRGREYTDTQYF.

This clonotype was seen at least ten times. The chain is built from TRBV11-2 and TRBJ2-2, with 9 bases aligning to TRBD1. V shed 0 bases, J shed 8 bases, and the junction held 10 bases outside the gene matches. CDR1 is SGHAT and CDR2 is FQNNGV in the germline V gene. This CDR3 contains 17 residues. The DNA for the CDR3 is TGTGCCAGCAGCTTAGAGGGACAGGGAGGATTTACGGGGGAGCTGTTTTTT. Its protein is CASSLEGQGGFTGELFF.

This rearrangement joins TRBV19 to TRBJ1-2; TRBD1 agrees at 12 bases. The CDR3 is 15 amino acids. Losses at the gene ends were 8 bases for V and 4 bases for J; bases not matched to a gene: 8. CDR1 is LNHDA and CDR2 is SQIVND in the germline V gene (reference sequence). The CDR3 DNA sequence: TGTGCCAGTGGACTACCGGGACAGGGGGCCTATGGCTACACCTTC. Translating gives CASGLPGQGAYGYTF.

This clonotype was counted at least ten times. The CDR3 coding sequence is TGTGCCTGGAGTGTAAAAGGGACAACACAAGAGACCCAGTACTTC. Protein: CAWSVKGTTQETQYF. The chain couples TRBV30 to TRBJ2-5; D is possibly TRBD1 (6 bases). Germline V gene data show CDR1 as GTSNPN and CDR2 as SVGIG (reference sequence). V lost 0 bases and J 2 bases, leaving 13 bases between the germline ends. The CDR3 loop spans 15 amino acids. Full variable domain (missing parts from reference TRBV30 and TRBJ2-5): SQTIHQWPATLVQPVGSPLSLECTVEGTSNPNLYWYRQAAGRGLQLLFYSVGIGQISSEVPQNLSASRPQDRQFILSSKKLLLSDSGFYLCAWSVKGTTQETQYFGPGTRLLVL.

This clonotype has a count of ten or more. This sequence joins TRBV24-1 and TRBJ2-1; 7 bases are a match to TRBD1. J was trimmed by 4 bases and V by 4 bases; bases with no gene match: 3. This CDR3 comprises 14 residues. Germline V gene sequence: CDR1 KGHDR, CDR2 SFDVKD. CDR3 loop: CATSDDRVYNEQFF. For the CDR3, the DNA is TGTGCCACCAGTGACGACAGGGTATACAATGAGCAGTTCTTC.

CDR3 amino acids: CASSLTGYGTSGGYEQYF. In DNA, the CDR3 is TGTGCCAGCAGCTTGACAGGGTATGGGACTAGCGGAGGATACGAGCAGTACTTC. V and J are TRBV5-8 and TRBJ2-7; 11 bases fit TRBD2. The CDR3 runs 18 residues. CDR1 is SGHTS, CDR2 YDEGEE, per germline. Trimming cost V 1 base and J 4 bases; bases outside gene matches: 13.

Worth noting for this clonotype: A read error is possible here, since a much larger clone lies one base away. The gene calls are TRBV28 and TRBJ2-5; no definite D call. The CDR3 is 12 amino acids. Germline loops: CDR1 MDHEN, CDR2 SYDVKM. Trimming stripped 5 bases from V and 5 bases from J, with 9 bases between. The CDR3 nucleotides are TGTGCCAGCAGTGTGGGCCTCGAGACCCAGTACTTC. This gives the protein CASSVGLETQYF.

The chain employs TRBV5-4 and TRBJ1-2; D might be TRBD1 (6 bases). The CDR3 spans 14 residues. Deletions cut 4 bases from V and 3 bases from J, with 13 bases between. Germline assignment: CDR1 SGHNT and CDR2 YYREEE (reference sequence). The CDR3 DNA sequence: TGTGCCAGCAGCCCGGGCCCAGGGGACTATGGCTACACCTTC. Translation gives CASSPGPGDYGYTF.

Only one count was recorded for this clonotype. Compared with germline, one end of the junction differs, possibly owing to a read error. The genes are TRBV5-6 and TRBJ2-1; D is possibly TRBD1 or TRBD2 (5 bases each). The CDR3 contains 13 residues. The germline CDR1 and CDR2 sequences are SGHDT and YYEEEE. The CDR3 region is CASSWTEDNEQLF. The CDR3 DNA sequence: TGTGCCAGCAGCTGGACGGAGGACAATGAGCAGCTCTTC. The complete variable domain, with remaining parts taken from reference TRBV5-6 and TRBJ2-1, reads DAGVTQSPTHLIKTRGQQVTLRCSPKSGHDTVSWYQQALGQGPQFIFQYYEEEERQRGNFPDRFSGHQFPNYSSELNVNALLLGDSALYLCASSWTEDNEQLFGPGTRLTVL.

This clonotype was counted at least ten times. This sequence joins TRBV28 and TRBJ2-7; D is unresolved. V was clipped by 6 bases and J by 2 bases, with 14 bases between them. This CDR3 has 14 amino acids. The germline V gene has CDR1 MDHEN and CDR2 SYDVKM. The CDR3 coding sequence is TGTGCCAGCAGGCAACCCGGGCCCACCTACGAGCAGTACTTC. As protein: CASRQPGPTYEQYF.

In this sample, this clonotype turned up many times. The rearrangement joins TRBV11-2 to TRBJ2-1; D is perhaps TRBD1 or TRBD2 (5 bases each). Trimming cost V 1 base and J 4 bases, with 14 bases left between them. CDR1 and CDR2 from the germline V gene are SGHAT and FQNNGV. This CDR3 comprises 16 residues. The CDR3 here is CASSLVPKGRYNEQFF. The CDR3 coding sequence is TGTGCCAGCAGCTTAGTTCCCAAGGGGAGATACAATGAGCAGTTCTTC.

The CDR3 sequence is CSARRLAGVSREQYF. CDR3 nucleotide sequence: TGCAGTGCTAGAAGGTTAGCGGGAGTATCGCGCGAGCAGTACTTC. J is TRBJ2-7 and V is TRBV20-1, with TRBD2 matching over 9 bases. The CDR3 runs to 15 residues. From germline, CDR1 is DFQATT and CDR2 SNEGSKA (reference sequence). With V trimmed by 2 bases and J by 6 bases, 11 bases remained unmatched.

There are many counts of this clonotype. The chain uses TRBV7-2 and TRBJ2-1; D gene unclear. The ends were cut back, 3 bases at V and 5 bases at J, with 11 bases in the middle. The CDR3 spans 14 residues. The V gene's germline CDR1 is SGHTA and CDR2 FQGNSA. The CDR3 is CASSFRHENNEQFF. The CDR3 DNA reads as TGTGCCAGCAGCTTTCGACATGAGAACAATGAGCAGTTCTTC.

Many counts were recorded for this clonotype. The genes are TRBV24-1 and TRBJ2-5; perhaps TRBD1 as D (7 bases). Trimming took off 4 bases at V and 3 bases at J, with 17 bases between the two ends. The CDR3 has 16 residues. Germline V gives CDR1 KGHDR, CDR2 SFDVKD. CDR3 protein: CATSDRGTSTEETQYF. The CDR3 DNA is TGTGCCACCAGTGACAGGGGGACTTCAACCGAAGAGACCCAGTACTTC.

The chain combines TRBV7-3 with TRBJ2-2, with 9 bases matching TRBD2. In germline, CDR1 is SGHTA, CDR2 FQGTGA. The V gene end was trimmed by 2 bases and the J gene end by 4 bases; junction bases not matched to a gene: 11. This CDR3 has 18 residues. CDR3 nucleotide sequence: TGTGCCAGCAGCTTAGGGCGTCGTAGCGGGAGTTTCACCGGGGAGCTGTTTTTT. Residues: CASSLGRRSGSFTGELFF.

The chain links TRBV28 to TRBJ2-3; possible D gene TRBD2, 5 bases. The CDR3 consists of 17 residues. Trimming stripped 6 bases from V and 4 bases from J, with 23 bases between. Germline lookup yields CDR1 MDHEN and CDR2 SYDVKM. The CDR3 is CASRLTLGSPFSDTQYF. The CDR3 DNA reads as TGTGCCAGCAGATTAACCCTGGGGAGTCCATTTTCAGATACGCAGTATTTT.

The table lists this clonotype with many counts. The chain combines TRBV28 with TRBJ1-5; D remains ambiguous. CDR1 is MDHEN, CDR2 SYDVKM, per germline. The CDR3 is 15 amino acids. V was clipped by 6 bases and J by 1 base, with 13 bases between them. The CDR3 loop reads CASRTAGGSNQPQHF. As DNA, the CDR3 is TGTGCCAGCAGAACAGCGGGTGGGAGCAATCAGCCCCAGCATTTT.

The chain employs TRBV20-1 and TRBJ2-7; D may be TRBD2 (6 bases). The V end lost 3 bases, the J end lost 4 bases, and 13 bases lay between the germline ends. There are 13 residues in the CDR3. The V gene's germline CDR1 is DFQATT and CDR2 SNEGSKA (reference sequence). In DNA form, the CDR3 reads TGCAGTGCTAGTGACGGGAGTGGGTACGAGCAGTACTTC. Amino acids: CSASDGSGYEQYF.

This clonotype was recorded a few times. The chain has TRBV24-1 and TRBJ2-5, with D unclear. The ends were cut back, 4 bases at V and 4 bases at J, with 15 bases in the middle. Germline CDR1 reads KGHDR; CDR2 reads SFDVKD. The CDR3 length is 15 residues. The CDR3 protein is CATSDPTQVGETQYF. CDR3 bases: TGTGCCACCAGTGACCCTACCCAAGTAGGAGAGACCCAGTACTTC.